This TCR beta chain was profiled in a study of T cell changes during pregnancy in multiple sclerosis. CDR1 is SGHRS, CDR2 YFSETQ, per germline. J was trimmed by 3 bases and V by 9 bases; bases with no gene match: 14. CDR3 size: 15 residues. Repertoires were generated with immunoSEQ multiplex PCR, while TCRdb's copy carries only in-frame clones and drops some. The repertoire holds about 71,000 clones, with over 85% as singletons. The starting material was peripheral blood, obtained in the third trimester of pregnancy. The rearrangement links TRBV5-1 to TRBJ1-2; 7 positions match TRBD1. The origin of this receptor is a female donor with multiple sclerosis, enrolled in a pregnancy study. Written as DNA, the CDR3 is TGCGCCACCTCTTTAGGGGGCGGGATGGACTATGGCTACACCTTC. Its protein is CATSLGGGMDYGYTF. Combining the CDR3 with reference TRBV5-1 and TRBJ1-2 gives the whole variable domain KAGVTQTPRYLIKTRGQQVTLSCSPISGHRSVSWYQQTPGQGLQFLFEYFSETQRNKGNFPGRFSGRQFSNSRSEMNVSTLELGDSALYLCATSLGGGMDYGYTFGSGTRLTVV.